This TCR beta chain emerged from a study of cytomegalovirus exposure and HLA in healthy donors. In the study overall: Earlier, roughly 120 million unique TCR beta sequences were recovered from 170 million or so T cells by an analysis. Whole-study results and caveats: Earlier findings revealed that most TCR beta V segments proved productive either about 87% or about 30% of the time. TCR sequences were mostly rare, though some public TCRs occurred in many donors. Follow-up analysis seemed to connect common viral pathogens with several of the most significant clusters identified.

Note on this clone: Its target is unknown.

PCR primers comprised 60 Vbeta and 13 Jbeta primers. The protocol was immunoSEQ multiplex PCR, while the TCRdb copy is restricted to in-frame clones and leaves out a portion. The sample lists fewer than 200,000 clones, around 82% seen once, with around 0.97% in the top ten. Trimming took 4 bases from V and 0 from J, leaving 13 bases between them. Germline CDR1 reads SGHDN; CDR2 reads FVKESK. The CDR3 is 16 amino acids. This clonotype originated in a man younger than 40 in good health and CMV-seronegative. The rearrangement joins TRBV14 to TRBJ2-1; perhaps TRBD2 as D (6 bases). Sequencing was carried out using PBMCs. CDR3 loop: CASSPRDGSSYNEQFF. CDR3 DNA sequence: TGTGCCAGCAGCCCTAGGGACGGGAGCTCCTACAATGAGCAGTTCTTC.